Sequencing of this T cell receptor (beta chain) was carried out in a study of T-cell memory formation after mild COVID-19. V was trimmed by 3 bases and J by 7 bases, leaving 12 bases between them. This CDR3 has 13 amino acids. TCRdb called the 5' RACE reads again in MiXCR, with one record for every CDR3 protein. The table shows some 350,000 distinct CDR3 sequences, with roughly 13% occurring only once. The sequencing input was PBMCs or a T cell subset sorted from them (not recorded which). This receptor was obtained from a young man who had mild COVID-19 (a few samples of this study predate the infection). Cell type and time point are not known. V is TRBV12-3 or TRBV12-4 and J is TRBJ1-2, with TRBD1 as a possible D gene (5 bases). As DNA, the CDR3 is TGTGCCAGCAGTTTCCAGGGTGTCGGTGGCTACACCTTC. This encodes CASSFQGVGGYTF.